The present entry profiles one T cell receptor beta chain with its context. Its antigen is undetermined. This specimen belongs to a study of OX40 agonist ivuxolimab in advanced cancers. At the level of the study: Participants averaged around 60 years of age (range 23 to 79) and were 75% to 90% male.

Study observations and caveats: With doses of 0.1-3.0 mg/kg, partial responders showed among the lowest clonal expansion.

Per germline, CDR1 MDHEN and CDR2 SYDVKM. Trimming left V 3 bases short and J 9 bases short, with 12 bases between. There are 14 residues in the CDR3. Blood sampling took place at baseline, cycle 4 day 1, and cycle 7 day 1. This table comes from immunoSEQ multiplex PCR, and its TCRdb copy is limited to in-frame clones, with some not included. The table records about 100,000 clones, more than 95% of them present only once. The chain couples TRBV28 to TRBJ1-6, with D unresolved. Sequenced material: CD4+ or CD8+ T cells sorted from blood, taken in a trial of the OX40 agonist ivuxolimab. The receptor comes from an adult with an advanced solid tumor such as melanoma, head and neck, liver or kidney cancer. In DNA, the CDR3 is TGTGCCAGCAGTTTCTCGAGTACGGGTTCACCCCTCCACTTT. Translated: CASSFSSTGSPLHF.